This T cell receptor beta chain comes out of a study of shared clonotypes between healthy human individuals. Study at large: CD8 memory received one plate per donor, CD8 naive two, CD4 memory three and CD4 naive three. General observations from the study: It was the non-shared clonotypes that had lower generation probabilities than clonotypes shared by all four donors. A limitation of the genetic and exposure-history diversity represented arose from few donors. Shared across four donors were 4% to 6% of the naive CD4 clonotypes.

It was CD45RO-negative cells, positively selected for CCR7, that made up naive CD8 cells, with terminally differentiated effector memory CD45RA+ cells excluded. Concerning this clone itself: Its antigen remains unknown.

Clones were read by immunoSEQ multiplex PCR, and TCRdb kept only the in-frame ones, dropping some. This table has around 620,000 clones, 95% appearing once. The sequence derives from a woman aged 25 to 39 in good health. The sample consisted of naive CD8+ T cells sorted from blood.

The CDR3 nucleotides read TGTGCCATCAGTGAAGGGATTACGGCCAGCGGCTACACCTTC. Translating gives CAISEGITASGYTF. The chain has TRBV10-3 and TRBJ1-2; no clear D. V lost 3 bases and J 8 bases, leaving 16 bases between the germline ends. From germline, CDR1 is ENHRY and CDR2 SYGVKD. There are 14 residues in the CDR3.